A single sample gave rise to the 14 T cell receptor beta chains below, sequenced in a study of cytomegalovirus exposure and HLA in healthy donors. Primers for the PCR totalled 60 Vbeta and 13 Jbeta. TCRdb keeps only in-frame clones here, not all; method: immunoSEQ multiplex PCR. The sample holds approximately 150,000 clones, 70% to 80% seen once. Sequencing input: PBMCs. These receptors were collected from a middle-aged woman in good health and CMV-seronegative.

The rearrangement joins TRBV11-2 to TRBJ2-7; D might be TRBD2 (6 bases). Between the trimmed V and J ends, which lost 4 bases and 4 bases, there was a span of 14 bases. Germline V lookup: CDR1 SGHAT, CDR2 FQNNGV. The CDR3 loop spans 14 amino acids. CDR3 sequence: CASSSTSGLYEQYF. The CDR3 nucleotides are TGTGCCAGCAGCTCCACCAGCGGGCTATACGAGCAGTACTTC.

The V call is TRBV6-5, the J call TRBJ1-5, with 8 bases lining up with TRBD1. Germline CDR1 is MNHEY and CDR2 is SVGAGI. The CDR3 contains 15 residues. The junction had 4 bases not matched to a gene; V was cut back by 4 bases and J by 2 bases. The CDR3 bases are TGTGCCAGCAGTTCTTCAGGGGGCGGCAATCAGCCCCAGCATTTT. Translation: CASSSSGGGNQPQHF.

The chain combines TRBV11-3 with TRBJ2-1; TRBD2 might be the D (6 bases). V was trimmed by 4 bases and J by 7 bases, leaving 14 bases between them. Germline loops: CDR1 SGHNT, CDR2 YENEEA. The CDR3 runs to 14 residues. The CDR3 nucleotides are TGTGCCAGCAGCTCGCCGTATGCGGGGAATGAGCAGTTCTTC. It is translated as CASSSPYAGNEQFF.

A word on this clone: The sample has other DNA sequences that encode this CDR3 too. The V gene is TRBV5-1, the J gene TRBJ2-7, with D perhaps matching TRBD2 (5 bases). CDR1 and CDR2 (germline): SGHRS, YFSETQ. V was trimmed by 2 bases and J by 3 bases, leaving 9 bases between them. This CDR3 is built from 13 residues. The CDR3 DNA reads as TGCGCCAGCAGCTTCGGAGGCGTCTACGAGCAGTACTTC. Amino acids: CASSFGGVYEQYF.

This chain links TRBV19 with TRBJ1-5, with D possibly matching TRBD1 (6 bases). Trimming left V 1 base short and J 5 bases short, with 9 bases between. Germline V CDR1 and CDR2: LNHDA, SQIVND (reference sequence). This CDR3 comprises 14 residues. The CDR3 region is CASSIGAGDQPQHF. For the CDR3, the DNA is TGTGCCAGTAGTATAGGGGCAGGGGATCAGCCCCAGCATTTT. Filled out from reference TRBV19 and TRBJ1-5, the complete variable domain reads DGGITQSPKYLFRKEGQNVTLSCEQNLNHDAMYWYRQDPGQGLRLIYYSQIVNDFQKGDIAEGYSVSREKKESFPLTVTSAQKNPTAFYLCASSIGAGDQPQHFGDGTRLSIL.

This clone came up a few times. The J gene is TRBJ1-1, the V gene TRBV19; D unclear. The CDR3 has 13 amino acids. Germline lookup yields CDR1 LNHDA and CDR2 SQIVND (reference sequence). With 3 bases removed from V and 4 bases from J, the gap between germline ends came to 9 bases. CDR3 region: CASSMPELTEAFF. CDR3 DNA: TGTGCCAGTAGTATGCCCGAACTCACTGAAGCTTTCTTT.

The rearrangement links TRBV19 to TRBJ2-7; D is possibly TRBD1 (6 bases). V dropped 6 bases and J dropped 3 bases, with 21 bases sitting between them. The germline gives CDR1 LNHDA, CDR2 SQIVND (reference sequence). This CDR3 contains 16 residues. The CDR3, as DNA: TGTGCCAGTAGCACCCTAAAGGGGGAATCGGACTACGAGCAGTACTTC. Translation gives CASSTLKGESDYEQYF.

V gene TRBV7-9 combines with J gene TRBJ1-5; the D is unclear. Germline V lookup: CDR1 SEHNR, CDR2 FQNEAQ (reference sequence). Trimming removed 4 bases at V and 2 bases at J, with 9 bases between. This CDR3 contains 14 residues. In nucleotides, the CDR3 is TGTGCCAGCAGCTCGACCCGGGGCAATCAGCCCCAGCATTTT. It is translated as CASSSTRGNQPQHF.

Note on this clone: Other DNA sequences in this sample translate to the same CDR3. This sequence joins TRBV6-1 and TRBJ2-7; 7 positions match TRBD1. In germline, CDR1 is MNHNS, CDR2 SASEGT. With 3 bases clipped from V and 3 bases from J, the junction kept 5 bases outside the gene matches. The CDR3 runs to 14 residues. CDR3 loop: CASSDSGTVYEQYF. CDR3 nucleotides: TGTGCCAGCAGTGACTCCGGGACAGTCTACGAGCAGTACTTC.

This rearrangement joins TRBV9 to TRBJ1-2; TRBD1 matches 8 bases. Per the germline V gene, CDR1 is SGDLS and CDR2 is YYNGEE. With V trimmed by 4 bases and J by 3 bases, 5 bases remained unmatched. The CDR3 runs to 14 residues. The CDR3 loop is CASSPPGGDYGYTF. CDR3 in DNA: TGTGCCAGCAGCCCCCCAGGGGGCGACTATGGCTACACCTTC.

The chain joins TRBV7-3 to TRBJ2-7, with 12 bases fitting TRBD1. The CDR3 runs to 14 residues. Per the germline V gene, CDR1 is SGHTA and CDR2 is FQGTGA. The trim removed 5 bases at V and 7 bases at J, leaving 6 bases unmatched. CDR3 in amino acids: CASSPGQGAREQYF. The CDR3 nucleotides are TGTGCCAGCAGCCCGGGACAGGGGGCGCGGGAGCAGTACTTC.

V gene TRBV5-1 combines with J gene TRBJ1-1; a weak D match, TRBD1 (5 bases). Trimming removed 4 bases from V and 4 bases from J, with 20 bases in between. This CDR3 contains 16 residues. Germline CDR1 is SGHRS and CDR2 is YFSETQ. The CDR3 reads CASSTDGSGTGTEAFF. CDR3 DNA: TGCGCCAGCAGCACCGACGGTTCAGGCACAGGCACTGAAGCTTTCTTT.

This chain uses TRBV7-9 with TRBJ2-3, with a weak D call TRBD2 (6 bases). The V end lost 5 bases, the J end lost 4 bases, and 22 bases lay between the germline ends. There are 17 residues in the CDR3. From germline, CDR1 is SEHNR and CDR2 FQNEAQ (reference sequence). The CDR3 loop reads CASSPPRLGRRADTQYF. For the CDR3, the DNA is TGTGCCAGCAGCCCCCCCCGTTTGGGGAGGCGAGCAGATACGCAGTATTTT.

The chain employs TRBV7-3 and TRBJ2-1; D is unclear. The CDR3 spans 14 residues. V dropped 4 bases and J dropped 4 bases, with 11 bases sitting between them. Germline V lookup: CDR1 SGHTA, CDR2 FQGTGA. In DNA, the CDR3 is TGTGCCAGCAGCTCCCCGACTGAGTACAATGAGCAGTTCTTC. Its translation: CASSSPTEYNEQFF.